These 14 T cell receptor beta chains originate from one sample sequenced in a study of T cells generated in artificial thymic organoids. Reverse primers in the TRAC or TRBC constant regions drove separate semi-nested PCRs for TCRalpha and TCRbeta. TCRdb independently ran MiXCR on the 5' RACE reads; one entry per CDR3 protein. Of around 5,600 distinct CDR3 sequences in the sample, less than 30% were seen once. These receptors lack a known antigen. Human HSPCs were combined with MS5 stroma expressing human DLL1. Residual T cells were removed by FACS sorting CD34+CD3- progenitor cells before seeding the organoids. Sequencing was carried out using naive CD8+ T cells grown in artificial thymic organoids from cord blood stem and progenitor cells. Subset of the sample: CD3+TCRalphabeta+CD8SP T cells; for blood, CD45RO-CCR7+ naive CD8+ T cells. Receptor source: a human donor who gave cord blood stem cells for thymic organoid culture, a cardiac surgery patient who gave postnatal thymus, or a blood donor (not recorded which).

The gene calls are TRBV4-3 and TRBJ1-2; D not certain. The V gene's germline CDR1 is LGHNA and CDR2 YSLEER. Trimming cost V 1 base and J 0 bases, with 6 bases left between them. There are 14 residues in the CDR3. CDR3 amino acids: CASSQVAANYGYTF. In DNA form, the CDR3 reads TGCGCCAGCAGCCAAGTAGCAGCTAACTATGGCTACACCTTC.

This clonotype is classed as medium-sized. The chain links TRBV20-1 to TRBJ2-7; 7 bases map to TRBD2. Looked up from germline, CDR1 is DFQATT and CDR2 is SNEGSKA (reference sequence). Trimming took 0 bases from V and 0 from J; bases not matched to a gene: 20. The CDR3 is 20 amino acids. The CDR3 loop reads CSARDLFAGAEGRSSYEQYF. The CDR3 region has the DNA TGCAGTGCTAGAGATCTCTTCGCGGGAGCGGAGGGGAGGTCCTCCTACGAGCAGTACTTC.

This sequence joins TRBV4-1 and TRBJ1-6; D is ambiguous. The CDR3 spans 14 residues. In germline, CDR1 is MGHRA, CDR2 YSYEKL. Deletions cut 4 bases from V and 3 bases from J, with 7 bases between. Written as DNA, the CDR3 is TGCGCCAGCAGCCCCGACATCTATAATTCACCCCTCCACTTT. It encodes CASSPDIYNSPLHF.

This clonotype was seen only a few times. Being one base from a much bigger clone, this may be a read error. The rearrangement joins TRBV12-3 or TRBV12-4 to TRBJ2-2, with D perhaps matching TRBD1 (5 bases). This CDR3 spans 13 amino acids. This chain's CDR3 is CVSSSRVTGELFF. As DNA, the CDR3 is TGTGTCAGCAGTTCCAGGGTTACCGGGGAGCTGTTTTTT.

A note on this clonotype: One junction end disagrees with the germline gene, perhaps due to a read error. This chain links TRBV12-3 or TRBV12-4 with TRBJ2-7, with D perhaps matching TRBD1 (5 bases). This CDR3 has 14 residues. The CDR3 protein is CACSLEPGNYEQYF. The CDR3 bases are TGTGCCTGCAGTTTAGAACCAGGGAACTACGAGCAGTACTTC.

The V call is TRBV28, the J call TRBJ2-7, with D maybe TRBD2 (7 bases). Germline V gene lookup returns CDR1 MDHEN and CDR2 SYDVKM. Between the trimmed V and J ends, which lost 5 bases and 3 bases, there was a span of 14 bases. There are 14 residues in the CDR3. The CDR3 DNA is TGTGCCAGCAGTAGAAACAGGGACTACTACGAGCAGTACTTC. Translating gives CASSRNRDYYEQYF.

A few counts support this clonotype. The junction departs from the called germline gene at one end, perhaps through a read error. This rearrangement joins TRBV12-3 or TRBV12-4 to TRBJ1-5; maybe TRBD1 (5 bases). The CDR3 loop spans 15 amino acids. CDR3 region: CAGSPRRGRNQPQHF. As DNA, the CDR3 is TGTGCCGGCAGTCCCCGAAGGGGCAGGAATCAGCCCCAGCATTTT.

By its share, this clonotype is medium-sized. CDR3: CASSQGSGRTYEQYF. The CDR3 nucleotides are TGCGCCAGCAGCCAAGGAAGCGGGAGGACCTACGAGCAGTACTTC. This chain connects TRBV4-3 to TRBJ2-7; 9 bases are a match to TRBD2. The CDR3 extends over 15 amino acids. The V and J ends lost 1 base and 2 bases, in that order; junction bases with no gene match: 3. Germline V gene data show CDR1 as LGHNA and CDR2 as YSLEER.

Remarks on this clonotype: A much larger clone differs by one base, so this may be a read error. This chain links TRBV7-9 with TRBJ2-2; D may be TRBD2 (6 bases). With 5 bases removed from V and 2 bases from J, the gap between germline ends came to 12 bases. Germline V gene data show CDR1 as SEHNR and CDR2 as FQNEAQ (reference sequence). The CDR3 has 15 residues. The CDR3 nucleotides read TGTGCCAGCAGCCCCCGGGACTCTAACACCGGGGAGCTGTTTTTT. It specifies CASSPRDSNTGELFF. Full variable domain (missing parts from reference TRBV7-9 and TRBJ2-2): DTGVSQNPRHKITKRGQNVTFRCDPISEHNRLYWYRQTLGQGPEFLTYFQNEAQLEKSRLLSDRFSAERPKGSFSTLEIQRTEQGDSAMYLCASSPRDSNTGELFFGEGSRLTVL.

J is TRBJ2-4 and V is TRBV5-1; TRBD1 might be the D (6 bases). Trimming cost V 3 bases and J 0 bases, with 19 bases left between them. Germline lookup yields CDR1 SGHRS and CDR2 YFSETQ. The CDR3 runs to 18 residues. CDR3 in DNA: TGCGCCAGCAGCTACGGGACACCTAGAGTTTCAGCCAAAAACATTCAGTACTTC. Its protein product is CASSYGTPRVSAKNIQYF.

This clonotype has only a few counts. A read error may explain this, as a much larger clone is one base away. This rearrangement joins TRBV6-1 to TRBJ2-1, with 12 nucleotides matching TRBD1. The germline V gene has CDR1 MNHNS and CDR2 SASEGT. The CDR3 runs 18 residues. V shed 6 bases and J 0 bases; nucleotides not matched to a gene: 9. CDR3 nucleotides: TGTGCCAGCAGCTGTCCCGGGACAGGGGGCGCCTCCTACAATGAGCAGTTCTTC. Residues: CASSCPGTGGASYNEQFF.

The V gene is TRBV4-1, the J gene TRBJ2-1; 9 positions agree with TRBD1. Trimming at V came to 3 bases and at J to 2 bases, leaving 5 bases not matched to a gene. Germline V lookup: CDR1 MGHRA, CDR2 YSYEKL. The CDR3 is made up of 16 amino acids. CDR3 sequence: CASSQTGTGPYNEQFF. In DNA form, the CDR3 reads TGCGCCAGCAGCCAGACCGGGACAGGGCCCTACAATGAGCAGTTCTTC.

This clonotype rates as medium-sized. The J gene is TRBJ2-3, the V gene TRBV9, with TRBD2 matching over 11 bases. V lost 4 bases, J lost 11 bases, and 12 bases stayed unmatched. Germline assignment: CDR1 SGDLS and CDR2 YYNGEE. The CDR3 has 15 residues. The CDR3 coding sequence is TGTGCCAGCAGCCCGGGAGGGACTAGCGGCCTTAGGCAGTATTTT. Its protein is CASSPGGTSGLRQYF.

Relative to its sample, this clonotype is medium-sized. The chain employs TRBV7-9 and TRBJ1-4; 7 positions match TRBD1. The CDR3 is 15 residues long. Germline lookup yields CDR1 SEHNR and CDR2 FQNEAQ (reference sequence). Germline trimming cut 0 bases from V and 5 bases from J; bases unmatched to any gene: 3. The CDR3 DNA reads TGTGCCAGCAGCTTAGCGGGGACAGTAAATGAAAAACTGTTTTTT. It encodes CASSLAGTVNEKLFF.